These T cell receptor beta chains were read from a single sample in a study of blood T cell repertoires in COVID-19. Assay used: immunoSEQ multiplex PCR; TCRdb lists only in-frame clones, some missing. The sample lists 50,000 or so clones; roughly 89% were seen once. The sample consisted of peripheral blood. These TCRs come from a man in his sixties or seventies with active COVID-19. The conserved cysteine and the conserved F or W are not part of the CDR3 here. Some rows have no size entry. The others give once, few or many, or a class for an expanded clone.

clone_size	v_call	cdr3_length	j_call	cdr3_aa
-	TRBV9	13	TRBJ2-2	ASSVGHVNTGELF
once	TRBV19	11	TRBJ2-1	ASSIGGVGEQF
-	TRBV2	12	TRBJ2-7	ASSPTGGSYEQY
-	TRBV7-2	13	TRBJ2-2	ASSLAYTSAGELF
-	TRBV9	15	TRBJ2-1	ASSVVGVAGTYNEQF
-	TRBV3-1/TRBV3-2	12	TRBJ2-1	ASSLGTGNNEQF
-	TRBV6-5	14	TRBJ2-7	ASSYTQGSFGYEQY
few	TRBV11-2	13	TRBJ2-3	ASSTLTRSTDTQY
-	TRBV29-1	12	TRBJ1-1	SVGTGVGNTEAF
-	TRBV19	13	TRBJ1-6	ASSSTGTGNTPLH
-	TRBV3-1/TRBV3-2	16	TRBJ2-5	ASSQVIFGGLAEETQY
-	TRBV19	17	TRBJ2-2	ATDGQMGLAGGNTGELF
-	TRBV7-7	14	TRBJ1-2	ASSPTGSGGRHGYT
-	TRBV12-3/TRBV12-4	9	TRBJ1-5	ASSPGRGQH
-	TRBV19	13	TRBJ2-2	ASTDGGANTGELF
-	TRBV2	13	TRBJ2-3	ASRTGGASTDTQY
few	TRBV5-1	11	TRBJ1-1	ASSLEANTEAF
-	TRBV4-2	13	TRBJ1-2	ASSQDYGGNYGYT
few	TRBV29-1	14	TRBJ2-3	SVEGLAGENTDTQY
-	TRBV24-1	11	TRBJ1-1	ATSDFNRGEAF
-	TRBV5-4	12	TRBJ2-7	ASSFRDTSYEQY